The 23 T cell receptor beta chains below were found in one sample sequenced in a study of blood T cell repertoires in COVID-19. The protocol was immunoSEQ multiplex PCR, while the TCRdb copy is restricted to in-frame clones and leaves out a portion. The data hold around 140,000 clones, with 80% to 90% observed a single time. Sequenced sample: peripheral blood. These receptors originate from a man aged 55 to 70 with active or convalescent COVID-19.

The J gene is TRBJ2-5, the V gene TRBV27; 13 bases align to TRBD2. V lost 4 bases and J lost 1; bases outside the gene matches: 3. Per the germline V gene, CDR1 is MNHEY and CDR2 is SMNVEV (reference sequence). The length of the CDR3 is 16 residues. The CDR3 sequence is CASSSGLAGVQETQYF. The CDR3 DNA reads as TGTGCCAGCAGTTCAGGACTAGCGGGGGTCCAAGAGACCCAGTACTTC.

This clone was recorded only once. The rearrangement joins TRBV6-2 or TRBV6-3 to TRBJ1-4; D possibly corresponds to TRBD1 (6 bases). This CDR3 has 16 residues. Germline V gene lookup returns CDR1 MNHEY and CDR2 SVGEGT. V was cut by 5 bases and J by 5 bases, with 18 bases left in between. The CDR3 sequence: CASSPVRGQLNEKLFF. The CDR3 region has the DNA TGTGCCAGCAGTCCAGTGCGAGGACAGCTAAATGAAAAACTGTTTTTT.

The V gene is TRBV4-3, the J gene TRBJ1-3; TRBD1 might be the D (6 bases). The germline V gene has CDR1 LGHNA and CDR2 YSLEER. V lost 0 bases to trimming and J lost 2 bases, with 8 bases between them. The CDR3 consists of 15 residues. The CDR3 DNA is TGCGCCAGCAGCCAAGAACAGGGACCTGGAAACACCATATATTTT. Its protein is CASSQEQGPGNTIYF.

J is TRBJ2-2 and V is TRBV5-1; D remains ambiguous. Germline V lookup: CDR1 SGHRS, CDR2 YFSETQ. The CDR3 extends over 15 amino acids. Trimming pared 4 bases from V and 2 bases from J, leaving 12 bases between. Written as DNA, the CDR3 is TGCGCCAGCAGCCAAGCAACCTCTAACACCGGGGAGCTGTTTTTT. The encoded protein is CASSQATSNTGELFF.

The J gene is TRBJ2-7, the V gene TRBV21-1; TRBD2, as called in the table, went unchecked against the DNA. TRBV21-1 is labeled a pseudogene. There are 19 residues in the CDR3. This CDR3 reads CASSKGGTLAGGNPYEQYF. As DNA, the CDR3 is TGTGCCAGCAGCAAAGGAGGTACGCTAGCGGGAGGGAACCCCTACGAGCAGTACTTC.

This sequence joins TRBV6-5 and TRBJ1-5, with D possibly TRBD1 on 6 matching bases. CDR3 length: 13 residues. Looked up from germline, CDR1 is MNHEY and CDR2 is SVGAGI. Trimming removed 6 bases from V and 4 bases from J, with 10 bases in between. The CDR3 region is CASRLDSNQPQHF. Here the CDR3 DNA reads TGTGCCAGCAGACTGGACAGTAATCAGCCCCAGCATTTT.

The CDR3 sequence: CASSPQQDEQFF. The CDR3 bases are TGTGCCAGCTCACCACAACAAGATGAGCAGTTCTTC. The rearrangement uses TRBV18 and TRBJ2-1, with unresolved D. The CDR3 has 12 residues. CDR1 and CDR2 (germline): KGHSH, LQKENI. V was trimmed by 1 base and J by 8 bases, leaving 6 bases between them.

V is TRBV3-1 (or the pseudogene TRBV3-2) and J is TRBJ1-4; weak D call: TRBD1 (6 bases). CDR1 and CDR2 (germline): LGHDT, YNNKEL (reference sequence). This CDR3 is built from 16 residues. Trimming took 0 bases from V and 4 from J, leaving 12 bases between them. The CDR3 is CASSQDRTASNEKLFF. CDR3 DNA: TGTGCCAGCAGCCAAGATAGGACAGCGAGTAATGAAAAACTGTTTTTT.

The V call is TRBV2, the J call TRBJ1-4, with D perhaps matching TRBD1 (5 bases). The CDR3 loop spans 13 amino acids. Germline V gene lookup returns CDR1 SNHLY and CDR2 FYNNEI. V lost 8 bases, J lost 2 bases, and 9 bases lay in between. The CDR3 loop reads CASARGTNEKLFF. CDR3 DNA: TGTGCCAGCGCGCGGGGGACTAATGAAAAACTGTTTTTT.

The chain recombines TRBV2 with TRBJ2-7; TRBD2 matches 9 bases. Germline assignment: CDR1 SNHLY and CDR2 FYNNEI. CDR3 length: 18 amino acids. The trim removed 2 bases at V and 0 bases at J, leaving 11 bases unmatched. CDR3 sequence: CASSEWGLAGWSSYEQYF. In DNA form, the CDR3 reads TGTGCCAGCAGTGAATGGGGCCTAGCGGGGTGGAGCTCCTACGAGCAGTACTTC.

Only one count was recorded for this clone. The J gene is TRBJ1-1, the V gene TRBV29-1, with D maybe TRBD1 (5 bases). CDR1 and CDR2 from the germline V gene are SQVTM and ANQGSEA. Trimming pared 4 bases from V and 6 bases from J, leaving 24 bases between. The CDR3 totals 16 residues. CDR3 DNA sequence: TGCAGCGTTGTGGGGGGTCAGGCCCGTCGTTCGGCTGAAGCTTTCTTT. This gives the protein CSVVGGQARRSAEAFF. The complete variable domain, with remaining parts taken from reference TRBV29-1 and TRBJ1-1, reads SAVISQKPSRDICQRGTSLTIQCQVDSQVTMMFWYRQQPGQSLTLIATANQGSEATYESGFVIDKFPISRPNLTFSTLTVSNMSPEDSSIYLCSVVGGQARRSAEAFFGQGTRLTVV.

The J gene is TRBJ1-1, the V gene TRBV19; perhaps TRBD1 as D (5 bases). There are 15 residues in the CDR3. Germline assignment: CDR1 LNHDA and CDR2 SQIVND (reference sequence). Trimming cost V 1 base and J 7 bases, with 16 bases left between them. Written as DNA, the CDR3 is TGTGCCAGTAGTATAGGCACAGGCCCGCACAATGAAGCTTTCTTT. The encoded protein is CASSIGTGPHNEAFF.

The V gene is TRBV30, the J gene TRBJ2-1; TRBD2 aligns across 9 bases. The V gene's germline CDR1 is GTSNPN and CDR2 SVGIG (reference sequence). The CDR3 covers 13 residues. Losses at the gene ends were 7 bases for V and 9 bases for J; bases not matched to a gene: 10. CDR3 in amino acids: CASRGTSGSEQFF. DNA of the CDR3: TGTGCCTCCAGGGGAACTAGCGGGTCTGAGCAGTTCTTC.

The chain recombines TRBV6-5 with TRBJ1-2; weak D call: TRBD1 (5 bases). Trimming took off 5 bases at V and 7 bases at J, with 17 bases between the two ends. This CDR3 contains 14 residues. Germline V gives CDR1 MNHEY, CDR2 SVGAGI. CDR3 sequence reads: CASSPLQAVSGYTF. The CDR3 coding sequence is TGTGCCAGCAGTCCCTTACAGGCAGTAAGTGGCTACACCTTC.

This clone was counted a single time. J is TRBJ1-6 and V is TRBV2; 7 bases are shared with TRBD1. CDR3 length: 14 residues. With 5 bases clipped from V and 7 bases from J, the junction kept 5 bases outside the gene matches. CDR1 SNHLY and CDR2 FYNNEI come from the germline V gene. CDR3 in DNA: TGTGCCAGCAGTCCGGGACAGCTCAATTCACCCCTCCACTTT. Its protein is CASSPGQLNSPLHF. Based on the CDR3 plus reference TRBV2 and TRBJ1-6, the full variable domain is EPEVTQTPSHQVTQMGQEVILRCVPISNHLYFYWYRQILGQKVEFLVSFYNNEISEKSEIFDDQFSVERPDGSNFTLKIRSTKLEDSAMYFCASSPGQLNSPLHFGNGTRLTVT.

This rearrangement joins TRBV9 to TRBJ1-1; 8 nucleotides match TRBD1. Per the germline V gene, CDR1 is SGDLS and CDR2 is YYNGEE. This CDR3 comprises 16 residues. V shed 6 bases and J 0 bases; nucleotides not matched to a gene: 10. The CDR3 here is CASTPGQGRMNTEAFF. As DNA, the CDR3 is TGTGCCAGCACTCCCGGACAGGGTCGCATGAACACTGAAGCTTTCTTT.

This clone has only a few counts. The J gene is TRBJ2-5, the V gene TRBV20-1; 8 nucleotides match TRBD2. This CDR3 has 14 residues. The germline V gene has CDR1 DFQATT and CDR2 SNEGSKA (reference sequence). The ends lost 3 bases at V and 8 bases at J; junction bases unmatched: 11. The CDR3 coding sequence is TGCAGTGCTAGTCAAGTGACTAGCGATCAAACCCAGTACTTC. Its translation: CSASQVTSDQTQYF.

The chain uses TRBV29-1 and TRBJ1-1; 7 bases fit TRBD1. The CDR3 consists of 12 residues. Germline trimming cut 8 bases from V and 7 bases from J; bases unmatched to any gene: 10. From germline, CDR1 is SQVTM and CDR2 ANQGSEA. The CDR3 loop reads CSTTTGAGEAFF. The CDR3 region has the DNA TGCAGCACGACTACAGGGGCAGGTGAAGCTTTCTTT.

The V and J genes are TRBV11-2 and TRBJ2-2, with 10 bases fitting TRBD1. In germline, CDR1 is SGHAT, CDR2 FQNNGV. With 3 bases clipped from V and 6 bases from J, the junction kept 10 bases outside the gene matches. This CDR3 comprises 17 residues. The CDR3 DNA is TGTGCCAGCAGCTTTGGGCCGGGACAGGGGACCTCCGGGGAGCTGTTTTTT. Its protein product is CASSFGPGQGTSGELFF.

The chain recombines TRBV5-6 with TRBJ2-3, with 10 positions matching TRBD2. Per germline, CDR1 SGHDT and CDR2 YYEEEE. J gave up 4 bases and V 1 base, and 12 bases lay outside the gene matches. The CDR3 covers 18 residues. Here the CDR3 reads CASSLISGAGGLADTQYF. Written as DNA, the CDR3 is TGTGCCAGCAGCTTGATCTCCGGAGCGGGGGGGTTAGCAGATACGCAGTATTTT.

This clone was picked up a small number of times. The chain couples TRBV11-2 to TRBJ2-1; 7 positions agree with TRBD2. In germline, CDR1 is SGHAT, CDR2 FQNNGV. Losses at the gene ends were 5 bases for V and 9 bases for J; bases not matched to a gene: 10. This CDR3 is 14 amino acids long. The CDR3 DNA follows: TGTGCCAGCAGCCCGAGGACTAGAGGAGGTGAGCAGTTCTTC. Translating it yields CASSPRTRGGEQFF.

V usage is TRBV6-5 and J usage is TRBJ1-1, with a weak D call TRBD1 (6 bases). V lost 6 bases to trimming and J lost 1 base, with 12 bases between them. This CDR3 spans 14 amino acids. The germline CDR1 and CDR2 sequences are MNHEY and SVGAGI. In DNA, the CDR3 is TGTGCCAGCAGGGGCCAGGGGCCGAACACTGAAGCTTTCTTT. Translated: CASRGQGPNTEAFF.

V usage is TRBV4-1 and J usage is TRBJ1-3; D ambiguous. CDR3 size: 14 residues. Trimming pared 7 bases from V and 2 bases from J, leaving 12 bases between. Germline CDR1 is MGHRA and CDR2 is YSYEKL. CDR3: CASTPGRAGNTIYF. The DNA of the CDR3 is TGCGCCAGCACCCCAGGCCGCGCTGGAAACACCATATATTTT.